The subject of this entry is one T cell receptor beta chain. These data originate in a study of blood T cell repertoires in COVID-19. At the level of the study: Samples representing acute and convalescent COVID-19 were sourced from the United States, Italy and Spain.

Germline CDR1 reads LNHDA; CDR2 reads SQIVND (reference sequence). This CDR3 is built from 16 residues. The V end lost 4 bases, the J end lost 3 bases, and 17 bases lay between the germline ends. Method: immunoSEQ multiplex PCR; TCRdb's copy keeps in-frame clones and lacks some. The sample includes about 25,000 clones, roughly 91% of them seen just once. This sequence originates from a man between 65 and 80 years old with active COVID-19. Sequencing used peripheral blood. The chain employs TRBV19 and TRBJ2-3; a possible D gene is TRBD2 (6 bases). DNA of the CDR3: TGTGCCAGTAGTACCTCCGGGACTGCTGTAACAGATACGCAGTATTTT. Translating it yields CASSTSGTAVTDTQYF. The full variable domain, rest sourced from reference TRBV19 and TRBJ2-3, is DGGITQSPKYLFRKEGQNVTLSCEQNLNHDAMYWYRQDPGQGLRLIYYSQIVNDFQKGDIAEGYSVSREKKESFPLTVTSAQKNPTAFYLCASSTSGTAVTDTQYFGPGTRLTVL.